This TCR beta chain was sequenced in a study of blood T cell repertoires in COVID-19. Study at large: Samples taken during acute and convalescent COVID-19 were collected in the United States, Italy and Spain. PBMCs, B-cell-depleted T cells, or T cells were the source of the cDNA or gDNA that made up the material.

The CDR3 contains 15 residues. V was clipped by 0 bases and J by 4 bases; unmatched bases: 3. CDR1 SGDLS and CDR2 YYNGEE come from the germline V gene. Methods used by the authors: Using reference gene primer amplification, nucleated cell counts were estimated. The table came from immunoSEQ multiplex PCR; TCRdb's copy has only in-frame clones and leaves some out. From that table come the V and J calls and clone size; the DNA was used to work out D and trimming. Here the sample spans about 160,000 clones, roughly 88% being singletons. The chain carries TRBV9 and TRBJ2-1; 8 bases match TRBD2. The sequence derives from a woman aged 60-70 years with acute or convalescent COVID-19. The source material was peripheral blood. The CDR3 sequence: CASSVVAGGYNEQFF. CDR3 in DNA: TGTGCCAGCAGCGTAGTTGCGGGGGGTTACAATGAGCAGTTCTTC.